A single sample is the source of the 4 T cell receptor beta chains below, sequenced in a study of post-analysis software for immune sequencing data. Notes on the study in general: Five or six TRBV segments, TRBV5-6, TRBV5-1 and TRBV20-1 among them, were found more frequent in patients than controls.

These receptors have no known antigen. Tagging with unique molecular identifiers was a feature of the TCR beta cDNA libraries. MiXCR, applied by TCRdb to the PCR reads, yields one record per CDR3 protein. The sample has about 540,000 distinct CDR3 sequences; around 34% are singletons. The sample taken for sequencing was blood. The receptor set was obtained from a girl between 2 and 17 years old with multiple sclerosis.

The rearrangement uses TRBV4-1 and TRBJ2-7; D is unresolved. CDR3 length equals 15 residues. The germline gives CDR1 MGHRA, CDR2 YSYEKL. The V end was cut by 4 bases, the J end by 0 bases, with 13 bases between. The CDR3 protein is CASSRLQSPSYEQYF. CDR3 in DNA: TGCGCCAGCAGCCGCTTACAGAGCCCCTCCTACGAGCAGTACTTC.

The chain carries TRBV5-1 and TRBJ2-3, with 7 bases identical to TRBD1. V lost 5 bases to trimming and J lost 9 bases; unmatched junction nucleotides: 9. Germline CDR1 is SGHRS and CDR2 is YFSETQ. The CDR3 consists of 13 residues. CDR3 nucleotides: TGCGCCAGCAGTAGGGACAGCACAGGAACGCAGTATTTT. It is translated as CASSRDSTGTQYF.

DNA of the CDR3: TGCGCCAGCAGCCAAGATCTGGGGGGGGGCCTTTACAATGAGCAGTTCTTC. This sequence encodes CASSQDLGGGLYNEQFF. This chain uses TRBV4-1 with TRBJ2-1; tentative D call: TRBD2 (7 bases). The length of the CDR3 is 17 residues. V lost 0 bases and J lost 4, with 16 bases in between. Germline V gene lookup returns CDR1 MGHRA and CDR2 YSYEKL.

This clonotype was picked up a small number of times. The chain has TRBV7-2 and TRBJ2-7, with 12 bases lining up with TRBD1. V lost 4 bases, J lost 2 bases, and 3 bases stayed unmatched. This CDR3 is built from 15 residues. Germline CDR1 is SGHTA and CDR2 is FQGNSA. The CDR3 region is CASSWDRGRAYEQYF. Here the CDR3 DNA reads TGTGCCAGCAGCTGGGACAGGGGGCGTGCCTACGAGCAGTACTTC.